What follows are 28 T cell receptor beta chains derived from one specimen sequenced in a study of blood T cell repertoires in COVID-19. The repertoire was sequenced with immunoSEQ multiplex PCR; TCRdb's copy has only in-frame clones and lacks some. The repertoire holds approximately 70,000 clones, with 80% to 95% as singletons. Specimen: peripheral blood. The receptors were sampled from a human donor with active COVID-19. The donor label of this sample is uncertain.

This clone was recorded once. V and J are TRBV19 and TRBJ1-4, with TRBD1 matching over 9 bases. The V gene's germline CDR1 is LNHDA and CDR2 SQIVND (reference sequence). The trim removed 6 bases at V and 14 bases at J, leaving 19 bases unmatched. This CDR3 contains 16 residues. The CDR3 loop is CASRPVKQGASPRLFF. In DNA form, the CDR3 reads TGTGCCAGTAGACCCGTTAAACAGGGGGCATCCCCCAGGCTGTTTTTT.

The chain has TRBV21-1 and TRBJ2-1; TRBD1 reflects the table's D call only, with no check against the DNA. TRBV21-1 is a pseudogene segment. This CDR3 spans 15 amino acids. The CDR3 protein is CASITSGQTYNEQFF. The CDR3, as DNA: TGTGCCAGCATTACTTCCGGACAGACCTACAATGAGCAGTTCTTC.

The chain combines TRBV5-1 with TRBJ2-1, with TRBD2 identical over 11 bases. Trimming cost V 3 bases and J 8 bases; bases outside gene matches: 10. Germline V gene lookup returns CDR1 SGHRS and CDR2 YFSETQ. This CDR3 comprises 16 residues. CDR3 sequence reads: CASSSPSSGRNHEQFF. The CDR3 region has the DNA TGCGCCAGCAGCTCACCTTCTAGCGGGAGGAACCATGAGCAGTTCTTC.

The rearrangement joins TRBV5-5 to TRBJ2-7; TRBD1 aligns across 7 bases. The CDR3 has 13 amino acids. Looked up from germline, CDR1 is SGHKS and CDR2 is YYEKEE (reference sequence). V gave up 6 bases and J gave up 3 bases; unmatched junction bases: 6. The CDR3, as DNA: TGTGCCAGCAACCCAGGGACAGACTACGAGCAGTACTTC. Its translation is CASNPGTDYEQYF.

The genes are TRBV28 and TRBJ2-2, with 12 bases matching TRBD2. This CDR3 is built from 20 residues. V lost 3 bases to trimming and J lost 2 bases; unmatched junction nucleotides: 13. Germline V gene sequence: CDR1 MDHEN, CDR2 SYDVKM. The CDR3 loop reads CASSFATPLAGGPNTGELFF. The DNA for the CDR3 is TGTGCCAGCAGTTTCGCGACTCCCCTAGCGGGAGGGCCCAACACCGGGGAGCTGTTTTTT.

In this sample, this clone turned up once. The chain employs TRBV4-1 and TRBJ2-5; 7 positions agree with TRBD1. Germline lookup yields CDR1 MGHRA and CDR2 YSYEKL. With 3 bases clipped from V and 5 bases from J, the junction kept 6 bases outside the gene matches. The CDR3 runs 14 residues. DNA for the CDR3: TGCGCCAGCAGCCAGGGGACAGACAGGGAGACCCAGTACTTC. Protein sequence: CASSQGTDRETQYF.

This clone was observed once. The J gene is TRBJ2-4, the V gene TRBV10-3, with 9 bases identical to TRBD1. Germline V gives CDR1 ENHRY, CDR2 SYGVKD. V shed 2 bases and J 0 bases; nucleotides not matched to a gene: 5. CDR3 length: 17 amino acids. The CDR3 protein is CAISEGQGMLAKNIQYF. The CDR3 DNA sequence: TGTGCCATCAGTGAGGGACAGGGGATGCTAGCCAAAAACATTCAGTACTTC.

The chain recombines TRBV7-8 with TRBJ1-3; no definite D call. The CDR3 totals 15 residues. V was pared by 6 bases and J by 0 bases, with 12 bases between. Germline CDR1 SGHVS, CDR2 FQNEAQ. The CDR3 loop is CASSPDTISGNTIYF. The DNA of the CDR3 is TGTGCCAGCAGTCCCGACACCATCTCTGGAAACACCATATATTTT.

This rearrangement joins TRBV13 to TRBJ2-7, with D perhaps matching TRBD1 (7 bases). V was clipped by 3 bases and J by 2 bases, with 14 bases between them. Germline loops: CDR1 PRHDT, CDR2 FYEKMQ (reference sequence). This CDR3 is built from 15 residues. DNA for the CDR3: TGTGCCAGCAGCTTGTTCCCAGGGGGGACCTACGAGCAGTACTTC. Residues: CASSLFPGGTYEQYF. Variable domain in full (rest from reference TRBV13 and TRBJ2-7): AAGVIQSPRHLIKEKRETATLKCYPIPRHDTVYWYQQGPGQDPQFLISFYEKMQSDKGSIPDRFSAQQFSDYHSELNMSSLELGDSALYFCASSLFPGGTYEQYFGPGTRLTVT.

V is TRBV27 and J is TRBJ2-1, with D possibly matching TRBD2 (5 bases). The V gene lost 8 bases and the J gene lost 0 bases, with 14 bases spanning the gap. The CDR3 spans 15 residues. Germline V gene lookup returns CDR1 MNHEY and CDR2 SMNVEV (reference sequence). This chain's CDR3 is CASLPLGSSYNEQFF. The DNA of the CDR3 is TGTGCCAGCCTTCCTTTGGGGAGCTCCTACAATGAGCAGTTCTTC.

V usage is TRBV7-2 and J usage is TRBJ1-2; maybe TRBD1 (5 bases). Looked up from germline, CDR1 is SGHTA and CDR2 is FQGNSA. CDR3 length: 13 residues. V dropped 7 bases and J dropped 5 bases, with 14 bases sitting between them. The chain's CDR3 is CASNSNGGYGYTF. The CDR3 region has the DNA TGTGCCAGCAACTCCAACGGGGGATATGGCTACACCTTC.

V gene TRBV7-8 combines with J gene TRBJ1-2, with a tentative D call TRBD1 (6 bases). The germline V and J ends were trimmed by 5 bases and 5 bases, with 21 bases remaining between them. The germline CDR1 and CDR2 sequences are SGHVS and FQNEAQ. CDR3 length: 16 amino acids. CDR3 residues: CASSPRTVSSTYGYTF. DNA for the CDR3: TGTGCCAGCAGCCCTCGGACAGTTTCCTCAACTTATGGCTACACCTTC.

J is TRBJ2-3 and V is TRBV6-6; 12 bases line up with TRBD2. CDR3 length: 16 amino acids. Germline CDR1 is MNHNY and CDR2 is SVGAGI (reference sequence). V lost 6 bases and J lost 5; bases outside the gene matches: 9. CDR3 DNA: TGTGCCAGCAGGAATACACTAGCGGGAGGAGGAGATACGCAGTATTTT. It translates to CASRNTLAGGGDTQYF.

The chain's CDR3 is CASSFSSGATQRPDWPQHF. The CDR3 DNA follows: TGTGCCAGCAGCTTTTCGTCAGGGGCCACCCAACGACCCGATTGGCCCCAGCATTTT. V usage is TRBV5-6 and J usage is TRBJ1-5; perhaps TRBD1 as D (6 bases). The CDR3 is 19 residues long. V was cut by 2 bases and J by 9 bases, with 30 bases left in between. The germline CDR1 and CDR2 sequences are SGHDT and YYEEEE.

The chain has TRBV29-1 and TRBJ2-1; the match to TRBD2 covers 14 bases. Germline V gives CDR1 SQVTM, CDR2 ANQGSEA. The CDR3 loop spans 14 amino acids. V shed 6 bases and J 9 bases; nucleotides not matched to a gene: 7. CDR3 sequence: CSVRLAGGRGEQFF. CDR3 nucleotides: TGCAGCGTCCGACTAGCGGGAGGGAGGGGTGAGCAGTTCTTC.

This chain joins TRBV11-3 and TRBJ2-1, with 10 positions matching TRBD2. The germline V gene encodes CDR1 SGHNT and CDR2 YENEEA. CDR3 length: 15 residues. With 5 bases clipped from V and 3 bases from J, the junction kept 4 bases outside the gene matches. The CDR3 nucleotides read TGTGCCAGCAGCCCCCGGACTAGCGGCTACAATGAGCAGTTCTTC. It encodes CASSPRTSGYNEQFF.

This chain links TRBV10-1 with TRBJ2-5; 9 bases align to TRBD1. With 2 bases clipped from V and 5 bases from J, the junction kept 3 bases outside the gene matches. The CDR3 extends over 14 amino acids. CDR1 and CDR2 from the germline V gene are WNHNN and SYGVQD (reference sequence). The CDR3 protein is CASSEPGQGETQYF. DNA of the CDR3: TGCGCCAGCAGTGAGCCAGGACAGGGGGAGACCCAGTACTTC.

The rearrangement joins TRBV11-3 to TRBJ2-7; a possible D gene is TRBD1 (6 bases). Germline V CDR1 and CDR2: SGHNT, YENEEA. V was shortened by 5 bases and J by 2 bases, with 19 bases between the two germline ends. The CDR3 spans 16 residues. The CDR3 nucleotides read TGTGCCAGCAGCCGCGGAGTCAGGGGCTCGGCCTACGAGCAGTACTTC. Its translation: CASSRGVRGSAYEQYF.

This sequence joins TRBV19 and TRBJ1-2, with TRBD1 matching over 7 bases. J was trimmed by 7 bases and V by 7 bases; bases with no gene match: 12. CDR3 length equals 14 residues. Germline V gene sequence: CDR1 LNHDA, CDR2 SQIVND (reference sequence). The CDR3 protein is CASTPDRAGGGYTF. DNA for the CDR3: TGTGCCAGTACCCCCGACAGGGCCGGTGGTGGCTACACCTTC.

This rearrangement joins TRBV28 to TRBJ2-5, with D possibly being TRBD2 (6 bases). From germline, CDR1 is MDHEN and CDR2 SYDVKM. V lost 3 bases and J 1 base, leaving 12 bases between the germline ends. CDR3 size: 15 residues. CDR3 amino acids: CASSFGGSLQETQYF. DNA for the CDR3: TGTGCCAGCAGTTTTGGAGGGAGCCTCCAAGAGACCCAGTACTTC. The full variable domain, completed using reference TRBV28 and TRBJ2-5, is DVKVTQSSRYLVKRTGEKVFLECVQDMDHENMFWYRQDPGLGLRLIYFSYDVKMKEKGDIPEGYSVSREKKERFSLILESASTNQTSMYLCASSFGGSLQETQYFGPGTRLLVL.

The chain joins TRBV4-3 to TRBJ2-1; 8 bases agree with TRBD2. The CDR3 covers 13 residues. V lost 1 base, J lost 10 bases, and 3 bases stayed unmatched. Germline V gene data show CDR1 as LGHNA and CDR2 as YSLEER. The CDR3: CASSQVPSGEQFF. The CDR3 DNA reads TGCGCCAGCAGCCAAGTTCCTAGCGGGGAGCAGTTCTTC.

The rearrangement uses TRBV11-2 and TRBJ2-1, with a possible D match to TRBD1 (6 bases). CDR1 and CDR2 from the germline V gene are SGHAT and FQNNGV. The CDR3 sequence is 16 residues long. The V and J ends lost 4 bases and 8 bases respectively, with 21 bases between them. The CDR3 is CASSWTQGILGDEQFF. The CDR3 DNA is TGTGCCAGCAGCTGGACACAGGGAATCCTAGGAGATGAGCAGTTCTTC.

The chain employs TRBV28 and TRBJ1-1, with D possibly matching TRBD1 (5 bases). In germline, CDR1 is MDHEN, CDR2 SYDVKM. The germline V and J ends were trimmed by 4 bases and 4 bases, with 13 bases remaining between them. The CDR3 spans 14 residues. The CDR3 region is CASSSDSYSTEAFF. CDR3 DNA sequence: TGTGCCAGCAGTTCCGACAGTTACAGCACTGAAGCTTTCTTT.

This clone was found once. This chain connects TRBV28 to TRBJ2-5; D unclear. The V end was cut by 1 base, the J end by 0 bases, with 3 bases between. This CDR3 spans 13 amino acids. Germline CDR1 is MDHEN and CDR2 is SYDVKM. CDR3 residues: CASSLSYQETQYF. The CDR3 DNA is TGTGCCAGCAGTTTATCTTACCAAGAGACCCAGTACTTC.

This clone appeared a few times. The CDR3 loop is CASSLGGGPTTNEKLFF. The CDR3 DNA is TGTGCCAGCAGCTTAGGGGGGGGTCCCACAACTAATGAAAAACTGTTTTTT. V gene TRBV7-9 combines with J gene TRBJ1-4, with a tentative D call TRBD1 (5 bases). V shed 1 base and J shed 0 bases, with 12 bases lying between them. In germline, CDR1 is SEHNR, CDR2 FQNEAQ (reference sequence). The CDR3 has 17 residues.

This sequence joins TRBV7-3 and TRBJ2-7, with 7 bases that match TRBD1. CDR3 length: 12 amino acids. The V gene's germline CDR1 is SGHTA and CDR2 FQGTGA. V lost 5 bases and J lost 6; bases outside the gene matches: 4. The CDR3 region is CASSLAGGEQYF. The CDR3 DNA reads TGTGCCAGCAGCCTCGCAGGGGGCGAGCAGTACTTC.

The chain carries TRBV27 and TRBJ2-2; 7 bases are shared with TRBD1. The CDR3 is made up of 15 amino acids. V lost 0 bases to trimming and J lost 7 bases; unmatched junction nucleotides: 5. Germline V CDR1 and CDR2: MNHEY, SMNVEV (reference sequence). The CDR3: CASSLSRGSVGELFF. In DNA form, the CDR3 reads TGTGCCAGCAGTTTATCCAGGGGGTCCGTCGGGGAGCTGTTTTTT.

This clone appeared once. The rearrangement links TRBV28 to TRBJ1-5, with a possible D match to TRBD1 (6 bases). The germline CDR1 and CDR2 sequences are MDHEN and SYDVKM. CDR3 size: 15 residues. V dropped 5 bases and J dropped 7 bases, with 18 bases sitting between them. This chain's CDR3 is CASSRTRGGVQPQHF. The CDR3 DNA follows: TGTGCCAGCAGTCGAACCAGGGGAGGGGTGCAGCCCCAGCATTTT.